This TCR beta chain originates from a study of T cell changes during pregnancy in multiple sclerosis. The method was immunoSEQ multiplex PCR; TCRdb's version includes in-frame clones alone and lacks a portion of them. The repertoire consists of just under 100,000 clones, with approximately 93% occurring once and the leading ten covering 0.99%. CDR1 and CDR2 (germline): MNHEY, SMNVEV (reference sequence). The CDR3 is 13 amino acids. Trimming took 9 bases from V and 0 from J; bases not matched to a gene: 4. The sequences come from peripheral blood, collected after pregnancy. This chain joins TRBV27 and TRBJ1-1; TRBD1 matches at 7 bases. This TCR derives from a female donor with multiple sclerosis, enrolled in a pregnancy study. CDR3 nucleotide sequence: TGTGCCAGTGGGGGACAGATGAACACTGAAGCTTTCTTT. Its protein product is CASGGQMNTEAFF.